This record looks at one T cell receptor (beta chain) sequence and its context. Its antigen is as yet unknown. This record comes from a study of regulatory T cells in long-lasting Graves disease. Study conclusions and caveats: TRBV28, TRBJ1-2 and TRBJ2-5 were favored in persistent disease.

Germline assignment: CDR1 DFQATT and CDR2 SNEGSKA (reference sequence). V was pared by 7 bases and J by 5 bases, with 11 bases between. This CDR3 is 11 amino acids long. CDR3-region Arm-PCR and iRepertoire HTBI primers produced the TCR beta libraries. TCRdb re-analysed the multiplex PCR reads in MiXCR, keeping a single row per CDR3 protein. The data show 300,000 to 350,000 distinct CDR3 sequences, 15% to 20% seen once. As for time point: persistent/refractory GD, antithyroid drugs over 5 years with positive TRAb. After RNA was extracted from PBMCs, the TCR library was made from it. The sequences come from peripheral blood mononuclear cells (PBMCs), collected when the disease was refractory, from a patient treated with antithyroid drugs. The clonotype comes from a female donor with Graves disease. The V call is TRBV20-1, the J call TRBJ1-1; a possible D gene is TRBD1 (6 bases). The CDR3 DNA reads TGCAGTGTTGGGGGCGGGACTGAAGCTTTCTTT. Its translation is CSVGGGTEAFF.